This TCR beta chain stems from a study of shared clonotypes between healthy human individuals. The deep-level immunoSEQ assay was used. Clones were sequenced by immunoSEQ multiplex PCR, and TCRdb holds only the in-frame ones, with some missing. Of roughly 2.2 million clones listed, 90% to 95% are singletons. Note on this clone: As yet, its antigen is unknown.

Study-wide points: Depth was large, yet rarefaction showed that sorted-subset sequencing was incomplete. Larger estimated richness was generally recorded for naive subsets relative to memory subsets. The represented genetic and exposure-history diversity was limited by the small number of donors.

The source material was naive CD4+ T cells from PBMCs. The subset denotes: CD45RA+ positively selected. The receptor comes from a man in his late teens or twenties in good health. Some clones in this sample may be carry-over from other donors' samples.

The CDR3 DNA sequence: TGTGCCAGCAGCCCCCGACAGCGGAGCACCCACACCGGGGAGCTGTTTTTT. It is translated as CASSPRQRSTHTGELFF. This chain joins TRBV11-2 and TRBJ2-2, with D perhaps matching TRBD1 or TRBD2 (5 bases each). The CDR3 covers 17 residues. The germline gives CDR1 SGHAT, CDR2 FQNNGV. V dropped 5 bases and J dropped 3 bases, with 19 bases sitting between them.